These T cell receptor beta chains were read from a single sample in a study of blood T cell repertoires in COVID-19. Clones were sequenced by immunoSEQ multiplex PCR, and TCRdb holds only the in-frame ones, with some missing. The data hold approximately 220,000 clones, with roughly nine tenths observed a single time. The sequencing input was peripheral blood. The receptors come from a woman aged 45-65 years with acute or convalescent COVID-19. The CDR3 runs from the conserved cysteine through the conserved F or W. The D gene is left open where the match is weak. Expanded clones get a size class; other rows say once, few or many, or leave the size out.

J: TRBJ1-1; size: NA; V: TRBV18; D: TRBD1; length: 14; CDR3: CASCRDRANTEAFF; DNA: TGTGCCAGCTGTCGGGACAGGGCCAACACTGAAGCTTTCTTT
J: TRBJ2-1; size: NA; V: TRBV19; D: TRBD2; length: 17; CDR3: CASSILAGGLSYNEQFF; DNA: TGTGCCAGTAGTATTCTAGCGGGGGGGCTATCCTACAATGAGCAGTTCTTC
J: TRBJ2-7; size: NA; V: TRBV7-6; D: TRBD2; length: 15; CDR3: CASSRRTSGGDEQYF; DNA: TGTGCCAGCAGCCGACGGACTAGCGGAGGGGACGAGCAGTACTTC
J: TRBJ1-2; size: NA; V: TRBV19; D: NA; length: 14; CDR3: CASSADTPSYGYTF; DNA: TGTGCCAGTAGTGCCGACACCCCCAGCTATGGCTACACCTTC
J: TRBJ2-5; size: once; V: TRBV18; D: NA; length: 12; CDR3: CASSPQGETQYF; DNA: TGTGCCAGCTCACCGCAGGGGGAGACCCAGTACTTC
J: TRBJ2-3; size: NA; V: TRBV7-2; D: TRBD2; length: 13; CDR3: CASSKAGVDTQYF; DNA: TGTGCCAGCAGCAAAGCGGGAGTCGATACGCAGTATTTT
J: TRBJ2-2; size: NA; V: TRBV2; D: TRBD1; length: 16; CDR3: CASSDQGGGFTGELFF; DNA: TGTGCCAGCAGTGATCAAGGGGGCGGGTTCACCGGGGAGCTGTTTTTT
J: TRBJ2-1; size: NA; V: TRBV13; D: TRBD2; length: 16; CDR3: CASSTWTSERNNEQFF; DNA: TGTGCCAGCAGCACGTGGACTAGCGAACGAAACAATGAGCAGTTCTTC
J: TRBJ2-1; size: NA; V: TRBV18; D: NA; length: 14; CDR3: CASSPTTTGNEQFF; DNA: TGTGCCAGCTCACCAACGACCACAGGGAATGAGCAGTTCTTC
J: TRBJ1-6; size: few; V: TRBV18; D: TRBD1; length: 16; CDR3: CASSPTGDARNSPLHF; DNA: TGTGCCAGCTCACCCACAGGGGATGCCCGTAATTCACCCCTCCACTTT
J: TRBJ2-5; size: NA; V: TRBV19; D: TRBD2; length: 15; CDR3: CASTPSGSEEETQYF; DNA: TGTGCCAGTACCCCTAGCGGGAGTGAGGAAGAGACCCAGTACTTC
J: TRBJ1-1; size: NA; V: TRBV5-4; D: NA; length: 14; CDR3: CASSRGRGETEAFF; DNA: TGTGCCAGCAGCCGGGGGAGGGGCGAGACTGAAGCTTTCTTT
J: TRBJ2-2; size: once; V: TRBV5-1; D: NA; length: 14; CDR3: CASSLGTVTGELFF; DNA: TGCGCCAGCAGCTTGGGGACAGTCACCGGGGAGCTGTTTTTT
J: TRBJ2-1; size: NA; V: TRBV5-4; D: TRBD2; length: 16; CDR3: CASSLVTSTDYNEQFF; DNA: TGTGCCAGCAGCTTGGTGACTAGCACCGATTACAATGAGCAGTTCTTC
J: TRBJ1-5; size: NA; V: TRBV6-6; D: NA; length: 12; CDR3: CASSDRSGPQHF; DNA: TGTGCCAGCAGTGACAGATCGGGGCCCCAGCATTTT
J: TRBJ2-5; size: NA; V: TRBV6-5; D: TRBD1; length: 13; CDR3: CASSRDRGETQYF; DNA: TGTGCCAGCAGTCGGGACAGGGGAGAGACCCAGTACTTC
J: TRBJ2-3; size: NA; V: TRBV15; D: NA; length: 14; CDR3: CATKAHSNTDTQYF; DNA: TGTGCCACAAAAGCCCACAGCAATACAGATACGCAGTATTTT
J: TRBJ2-5; size: NA; V: TRBV28; D: TRBD2; length: 14; CDR3: CASSLSGGEQTQYF; DNA: TGTGCCAGCAGTTTATCGGGGGGTGAGCAGACCCAGTACTTC
J: TRBJ2-1; size: NA; V: TRBV24-1; D: TRBD1; length: 17; CDR3: CATSKGDRGRLYNEQFF; DNA: TGTGCCACCAGTAAGGGGGATAGGGGGCGATTGTACAATGAGCAGTTCTTC